This T cell receptor beta chain was observed in a study of blood T cell repertoires in COVID-19. This clone was seen more than once but under ten times. Authors' data handling: Estimates of nucleated cell counts were drawn from the amplification of reference gene primers. Libraries were prepared by immunoSEQ multiplex PCR; TCRdb keeps only in-frame clonotypes and omits some of them. V and J calls plus clone size are reproduced from that table; the DNA served to infer D and trimming. The sample yields some 260,000 clones, approximately 88% seen once. This clonotype was sampled from a woman younger than 45 with COVID-19, enrolled during active disease. The sample was peripheral blood.

The chain's CDR3 is CASSFISNEQFF. CDR3 nucleotide sequence: TGTGCCAGCAGCTTCATTAGCAATGAGCAGTTCTTC. The gene calls are TRBV11-2 and TRBJ2-1, with no clear D. Germline CDR1 SGHAT, CDR2 FQNNGV. V lost 3 bases and J lost 6, with 6 bases in between. The CDR3 sequence is 12 residues long.